This is a list of T cell receptor beta chains from one sample in a study of Ad26.COV2.S vaccination and SARS-CoV-2 variants. The repertoire was sequenced with immunoSEQ multiplex PCR; TCRdb's copy has only in-frame clones and lacks some. The data show fewer than 500,000 clones, with about 90% seen just once and approximately 4.5% held by the top ten. Material: peripheral blood, obtained in a trial of Ad26.COV2.S vaccine versus placebo. The origin of the receptors is a person aged 18-60 years who received the Ad26.COV2.S COVID-19 vaccine or a placebo. The CDR3 runs from the conserved cysteine through the conserved F or W. D genes are given only for firm matches. Some rows mark clone size as missing; the rest say once, few, many or name a class of expanded clone.

CDR3 protein: CASSEASAGSYNEQFF; CDR3 DNA: TGTGCCAGCAGCGAGGCTAGCGCGGGCTCCTACAATGAGCAGTTCTTC; J gene: TRBJ2-1; D gene: -; clone size: -; V gene: TRBV11-3
CDR3 protein: CASSNSGIEQFF; CDR3 DNA: TGTGCCAGCAGCAATAGCGGGATTGAGCAGTTCTTC; J gene: TRBJ2-1; D gene: TRBD2; clone size: -; V gene: TRBV9
CDR3 protein: CASSPSPQWVAGGMKDEQFF; CDR3 DNA: TGTGCCAGCAGTCCATCCCCTCAGTGGGTAGCGGGAGGGATGAAGGATGAGCAGTTCTTC; J gene: TRBJ2-1; D gene: TRBD2; clone size: -; V gene: TRBV28
CDR3 protein: CASSLRDRGANVLTF; CDR3 DNA: TGTGCCAGCAGCTTAAGGGACAGGGGGGCCAACGTCCTGACTTTC; J gene: TRBJ2-6; D gene: TRBD1; clone size: -; V gene: TRBV7-3
CDR3 protein: CASRPLILRDVPYEQYF; CDR3 DNA: TGTGCAAGTCGCCCGCTTATTTTGCGGGATGTTCCCTACGAGCAGTACTTC; J gene: TRBJ2-7; D gene: -; clone size: few; V gene: TRBV12-2
CDR3 protein: CASSLTGQSGYTF; CDR3 DNA: TGTGCCAGCAGTTTGACAGGGCAAAGTGGCTACACCTTC; J gene: TRBJ1-2; D gene: TRBD1; clone size: -; V gene: TRBV12-3/TRBV12-4
CDR3 protein: CASSLVLQGGNYGYTF; CDR3 DNA: TGTGCCAGCAGCTTAGTCCTACAGGGCGGGAACTATGGCTACACCTTC; J gene: TRBJ1-2; D gene: -; clone size: -; V gene: TRBV7-2
CDR3 protein: CASSLRRGQETQYF; CDR3 DNA: TGTGCCAGCAGTTTACGCAGGGGCCAAGAGACCCAGTACTTC; J gene: TRBJ2-5; D gene: -; clone size: once; V gene: TRBV27
CDR3 protein: CASSQEPARGYGETQYF; CDR3 DNA: TGTGCCAGCAGCCAAGAGCCCGCCAGGGGATATGGAGAGACCCAGTACTTC; J gene: TRBJ2-5; D gene: -; clone size: -; V gene: TRBV4-2
CDR3 protein: CASSGTGQPPNTQYF; CDR3 DNA: TGTGCCAGCAGCGGGACAGGGCAGCCCCCCAATACGCAGTATTTT; J gene: TRBJ2-3; D gene: TRBD1; clone size: -; V gene: TRBV6-6
CDR3 protein: CASSIGFGTEAFF; CDR3 DNA: TGTGCCAGCAGTATCGGTTTTGGCACTGAAGCTTTCTTT; J gene: TRBJ1-1; D gene: -; clone size: -; V gene: TRBV28
CDR3 protein: CASSLTGKTQYF; CDR3 DNA: TGTGCCAGCAGCTTGACAGGAAAGACCCAGTACTTC; J gene: TRBJ2-5; D gene: -; clone size: few; V gene: TRBV5-6
CDR3 protein: CASSFRPPRAGGIYNEQFF; CDR3 DNA: TGTGCCAGCAGTTTCCGGCCCCCAAGGGCAGGGGGCATCTACAATGAGCAGTTCTTC; J gene: TRBJ2-1; D gene: TRBD1; clone size: -; V gene: TRBV27
CDR3 protein: CASSLNDYRASIDGYTF; CDR3 DNA: TGTGCCAGCAGCTTGAATGACTACAGGGCGTCTATCGATGGCTACACCTTC; J gene: TRBJ1-2; D gene: -; clone size: few; V gene: TRBV5-5
CDR3 protein: CASSQFPSGILGELFF; CDR3 DNA: TGTGCCAGCAGCCAATTTCCTAGCGGGATCCTCGGGGAGCTGTTTTTT; J gene: TRBJ2-2; D gene: TRBD2; clone size: -; V gene: TRBV3-1/TRBV3-2
CDR3 protein: CASSPGTDYQETQYF; CDR3 DNA: TGTGCCAGCAGCCCCGGGACAGACTACCAAGAGACCCAGTACTTC; J gene: TRBJ2-5; D gene: TRBD1; clone size: -; V gene: TRBV7-9
CDR3 protein: CASSLVLSGNEQFF; CDR3 DNA: TGTGCCAGCAGTTTGGTATTGTCGGGCAATGAGCAGTTCTTC; J gene: TRBJ2-1; D gene: -; clone size: -; V gene: TRBV28
CDR3 protein: CASSRPGTGVTGELFF; CDR3 DNA: TGTGCCAGCAGTAGACCCGGGACAGGGGTCACCGGGGAGCTGTTTTTT; J gene: TRBJ2-2; D gene: TRBD1; clone size: -; V gene: TRBV28
CDR3 protein: CASSYMALDTSQHF; CDR3 DNA: TGTGCCAGCAGTTACATGGCCCTGGACACATCCCAGCATTTT; J gene: TRBJ1-5; D gene: -; clone size: -; V gene: TRBV6-2/TRBV6-3
CDR3 protein: CASSDRGGTSKYEQYF; CDR3 DNA: TGTGCCAGCAGTGACCGTGGGGGGACTAGCAAGTACGAGCAGTACTTC; J gene: TRBJ2-7; D gene: TRBD2; clone size: few; V gene: TRBV6-1
CDR3 protein: CASSLFEGDNNSPLHF; CDR3 DNA: TGTGCCAGCAGCCTCTTCGAGGGCGATAATAATTCACCCCTCCACTTT; J gene: TRBJ1-6; D gene: -; clone size: -; V gene: TRBV5-6
CDR3 protein: CASSLRTGDQPQHF; CDR3 DNA: TGTGCCAGCAGTTTACGTACAGGGGATCAGCCCCAGCATTTT; J gene: TRBJ1-5; D gene: TRBD1; clone size: -; V gene: TRBV28
CDR3 protein: CASSMHQGRGEQYF; CDR3 DNA: TGTGCCAGTAGTATGCATCAGGGCAGGGGCGAGCAGTACTTC; J gene: TRBJ2-7; D gene: -; clone size: -; V gene: TRBV19
CDR3 protein: CASSRTSNLDTEAFF; CDR3 DNA: TGTGCCAGCAGCCGAACGAGTAATTTAGACACTGAAGCTTTCTTT; J gene: TRBJ1-1; D gene: -; clone size: -; V gene: TRBV5-4
CDR3 protein: CASSLPGLAGGSEQFF; CDR3 DNA: TGTGCCAGCAGCTTACCGGGACTAGCGGGAGGGAGTGAGCAGTTCTTC; J gene: TRBJ2-1; D gene: TRBD2; clone size: -; V gene: TRBV7-6
CDR3 protein: CASSLSREQYF; CDR3 DNA: TGTGCCAGCAGTTTATCCCGCGAGCAGTACTTC; J gene: TRBJ2-7; D gene: -; clone size: few; V gene: TRBV28
CDR3 protein: CASSEGNEQFF; CDR3 DNA: TGTGCCAGCAGTGAAGGGAATGAGCAGTTCTTC; J gene: TRBJ2-1; D gene: -; clone size: -; V gene: TRBV2
CDR3 protein: CAWSVRDRGPYNEQFF; CDR3 DNA: TGTGCCTGGAGCGTCCGGGACAGGGGCCCCTACAATGAGCAGTTCTTC; J gene: TRBJ2-1; D gene: TRBD1; clone size: -; V gene: TRBV30
CDR3 protein: CASSGGALTEAFF; CDR3 DNA: TGTGCCAGCAGTGGTGGGGCTTTGACTGAAGCTTTCTTT; J gene: TRBJ1-1; D gene: -; clone size: -; V gene: TRBV2
CDR3 protein: CASSKFQREGNTGELFF; CDR3 DNA: TGTGCCAGCAGCAAATTCCAGCGGGAGGGGAACACCGGGGAGCTGTTTTTT; J gene: TRBJ2-2; D gene: -; clone size: -; V gene: TRBV21-1
CDR3 protein: CASVRRQVNTGELFF; CDR3 DNA: TGTGCCAGCGTCCGGCGACAGGTTAACACCGGGGAGCTGTTTTTT; J gene: TRBJ2-2; D gene: -; clone size: -; V gene: TRBV6-5
CDR3 protein: CAISESVLAGVSGQFF; CDR3 DNA: TGTGCCATCAGTGAGTCAGTTCTAGCGGGAGTCTCAGGGCAGTTCTTC; J gene: TRBJ2-1; D gene: TRBD2; clone size: few; V gene: TRBV10-3
CDR3 protein: CASRPGLEGYNEQFF; CDR3 DNA: TGTGCCAGTAGGCCGGGACTAGAGGGTTACAATGAGCAGTTCTTC; J gene: TRBJ2-1; D gene: TRBD2; clone size: -; V gene: TRBV19
CDR3 protein: CASSIVNQPQHF; CDR3 DNA: TGTGCCAGTAGTATAGTGAATCAGCCCCAGCATTTT; J gene: TRBJ1-5; D gene: -; clone size: few; V gene: TRBV19
CDR3 protein: CASSLQGRLEETQYF; CDR3 DNA: TGCGCCAGCAGCTTGCAGGGACGATTGGAAGAGACCCAGTACTTC; J gene: TRBJ2-5; D gene: -; clone size: -; V gene: TRBV5-1
CDR3 protein: CASNPGLAGSYEQFF; CDR3 DNA: TGTGCCAGCAATCCGGGACTAGCGGGATCTTATGAGCAGTTCTTC; J gene: TRBJ2-1; D gene: TRBD2; clone size: -; V gene: TRBV5-4
CDR3 protein: CASSLAEPGETQYF; CDR3 DNA: TGTGCCAGCAGTTTAGCGGAGCCCGGGGAGACCCAGTACTTC; J gene: TRBJ2-5; D gene: -; clone size: -; V gene: TRBV27
CDR3 protein: CAISGQENSPLHF; CDR3 DNA: TGTGCCATCAGTGGACAGGAAAATTCACCCCTCCACTTT; J gene: TRBJ1-6; D gene: -; clone size: -; V gene: TRBV10-3
CDR3 protein: CASSPAAGGPTGELFF; CDR3 DNA: TGTGCCAGTAGCCCGGCAGCGGGAGGGCCTACCGGGGAGCTGTTTTTT; J gene: TRBJ2-2; D gene: TRBD2; clone size: -; V gene: TRBV19
CDR3 protein: CASSPGAGQYEQYF; CDR3 DNA: TGTGCCAGCTCACCAGGGGCAGGGCAGTACGAGCAGTACTTC; J gene: TRBJ2-7; D gene: -; clone size: -; V gene: TRBV18
CDR3 protein: CASSLGGGYGYTF; CDR3 DNA: TGTGCCAGCAGTTTAGGCGGTGGGTATGGCTACACCTTC; J gene: TRBJ1-2; D gene: -; clone size: -; V gene: TRBV27
CDR3 protein: CASSPEGDSPLHF; CDR3 DNA: TGTGCCAGCAGCCCAGAGGGGGATTCACCCCTCCACTTT; J gene: TRBJ1-6; D gene: -; clone size: -; V gene: TRBV14
CDR3 protein: CASKIDRAPEAFF; CDR3 DNA: TGTGCCAGCAAGATCGACAGGGCCCCTGAAGCTTTCTTT; J gene: TRBJ1-1; D gene: TRBD1; clone size: -; V gene: TRBV2
CDR3 protein: CASSVDGGAGAGNEQFF; CDR3 DNA: TGTGCCAGCAGCGTAGACGGGGGAGCGGGAGCTGGGAATGAGCAGTTCTTC; J gene: TRBJ2-1; D gene: TRBD2; clone size: -; V gene: TRBV9
CDR3 protein: CASSIRGGTYEQYF; CDR3 DNA: TGTGCCAGCAGCATACGCGGGGGAACCTACGAGCAGTACTTC; J gene: TRBJ2-7; D gene: TRBD2; clone size: -; V gene: TRBV13
CDR3 protein: CASSEVSGRGSGSNEKLFF; CDR3 DNA: TGTGCCAGCAGTGAGGTATCGGGCAGGGGAAGCGGATCTAATGAAAAACTGTTTTTT; J gene: TRBJ1-4; D gene: -; clone size: -; V gene: TRBV2
CDR3 protein: CASSPGGPYEQYF; CDR3 DNA: TGTGCCAGCTCACCGGGGGGTCCCTACGAGCAGTACTTC; J gene: TRBJ2-7; D gene: -; clone size: -; V gene: TRBV18
CDR3 protein: CASSLGAGGYEQYF; CDR3 DNA: TGTGCCAGCAGCTTAGGGGCAGGGGGGTACGAGCAGTACTTC; J gene: TRBJ2-7; D gene: -; clone size: once; V gene: TRBV7-2
CDR3 protein: CASSLGTGEGSNQPQHF; CDR3 DNA: TGTGCCAGCTCACTAGGGACAGGAGAAGGGAGCAATCAGCCCCAGCATTTT; J gene: TRBJ1-5; D gene: TRBD1; clone size: once; V gene: TRBV18
CDR3 protein: CASRAGTRITVTETQYF; CDR3 DNA: TGTGCCAGCAGGGCCGGGACTAGGATCACGGTGACGGAGACCCAGTACTTC; J gene: TRBJ2-5; D gene: TRBD2; clone size: -; V gene: TRBV2
CDR3 protein: CASSGGGSSYNEQFF; CDR3 DNA: TGTGCCAGCAGTGGAGGCGGGAGCTCCTACAATGAGCAGTTCTTC; J gene: TRBJ2-1; D gene: TRBD2; clone size: -; V gene: TRBV6-4